This T cell receptor (beta chain) is from a study of beta chain features in type 1 diabetes. About the study: In age, gender and cell yields, patients were similar to healthy donors.

General study points: Lower insertion and higher deletion counts appeared at VDJ junctions in type 1 diabetes patients.

Purity of each sorted population was above 98%. The isolated RNA, all of it, was reverse transcribed, so expressed TCRB transcripts were what got sequenced. The assay was immunoSEQ multiplex PCR, and TCRdb's table has in-frame clones only and misses some. The sample shows around 500,000 clones, about an eighth of them seen only once. Regarding this clone: Its cognate antigen is unknown.

V dropped 0 bases and J dropped 5; count of bases not matched to a gene: 7. The germline CDR1 and CDR2 sequences are SGDLS and YYNGEE. CDR3 size: 15 residues. This TCR was recovered from a young woman in good health. The chain is built from TRBV9 and TRBJ2-7; 8 bases fit TRBD1. The specimen was naive CD4+ T cells from blood. CDR3 coding DNA: TGTGCCAGCAGCGTAGGGAGGACAGGGTCCCACGAGCAGTACTTC. It codes for CASSVGRTGSHEQYF.